The clone carrying this T cell receptor beta chain was seen more than once but under ten times. The antigen is undetermined. Germline is not matched at one junction end, which may reflect a read error. RNA extraction was followed by reverse transcription into cDNA, which acted as the sequencing template. Generated by immunoSEQ multiplex PCR, the TCRdb table keeps only in-frame clones and is missing some. The table lists around 120,000 clones, about half of them singletons. This sample was taken from a study of CD8+ T cells in alopecia areata. About the study: Treated patients swallowed 5 to 10 mg of oral tofacitinib twice daily.

Study-level results: A great number of expanded lesional clones endured in scalp and blood during tofacitinib. Alphabeta T cells residing in normal skin are also sequenced in scalp samples.

The treatment here: oral pan-JAK inhibitor, 5-10 mg twice daily. The TCR was taken from a human donor with alopecia areata. The sequencing used CD4+ T cells sorted from blood, collected at week 4, from a patient treated with tofacitinib.

The CDR3 region is CASSHHSDFF. CDR3 nucleotides: TGCGCCAGCAGTCACCACAGTGACTTTTTT. V gene TRBV23-1 combines with J gene TRBJ1-3; unclear D gene. TRBV23-1 is annotated as an ORF whose role is uncertain. The CDR3 loop spans 10 amino acids.